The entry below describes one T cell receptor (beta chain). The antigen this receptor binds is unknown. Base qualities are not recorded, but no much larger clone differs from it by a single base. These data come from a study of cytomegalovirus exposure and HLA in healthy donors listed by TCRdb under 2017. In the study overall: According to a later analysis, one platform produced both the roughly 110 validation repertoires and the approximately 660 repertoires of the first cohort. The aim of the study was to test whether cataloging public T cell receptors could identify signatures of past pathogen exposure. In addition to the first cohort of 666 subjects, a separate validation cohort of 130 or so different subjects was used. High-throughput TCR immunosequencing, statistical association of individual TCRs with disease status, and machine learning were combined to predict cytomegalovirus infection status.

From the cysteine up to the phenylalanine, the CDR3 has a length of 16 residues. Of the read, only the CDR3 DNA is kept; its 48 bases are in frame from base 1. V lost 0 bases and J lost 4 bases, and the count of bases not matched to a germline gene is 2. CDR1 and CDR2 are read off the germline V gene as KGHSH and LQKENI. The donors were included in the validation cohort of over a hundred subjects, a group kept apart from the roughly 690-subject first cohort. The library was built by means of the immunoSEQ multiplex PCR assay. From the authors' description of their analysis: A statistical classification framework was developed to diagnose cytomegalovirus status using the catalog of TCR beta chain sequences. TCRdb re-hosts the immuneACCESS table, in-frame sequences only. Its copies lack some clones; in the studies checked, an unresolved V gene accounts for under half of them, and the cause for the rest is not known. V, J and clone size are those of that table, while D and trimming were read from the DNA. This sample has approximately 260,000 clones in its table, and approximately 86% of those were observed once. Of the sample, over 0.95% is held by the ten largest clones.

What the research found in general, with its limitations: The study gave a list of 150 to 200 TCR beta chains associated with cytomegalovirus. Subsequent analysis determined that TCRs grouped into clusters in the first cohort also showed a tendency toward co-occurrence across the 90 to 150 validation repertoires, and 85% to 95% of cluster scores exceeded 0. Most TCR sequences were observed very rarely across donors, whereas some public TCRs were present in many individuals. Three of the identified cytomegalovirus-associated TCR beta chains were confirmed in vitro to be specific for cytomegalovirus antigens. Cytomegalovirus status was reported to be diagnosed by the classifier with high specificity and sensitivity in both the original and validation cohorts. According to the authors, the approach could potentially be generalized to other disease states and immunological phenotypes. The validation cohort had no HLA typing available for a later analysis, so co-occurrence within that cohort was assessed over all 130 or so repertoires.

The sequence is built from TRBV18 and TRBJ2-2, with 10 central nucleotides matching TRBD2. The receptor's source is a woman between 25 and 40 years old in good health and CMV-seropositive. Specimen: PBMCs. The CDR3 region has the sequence CASSPPAGGGTGELFF. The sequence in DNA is TGTGCCAGCTCACCACCAGCGGGAGGGGGCACCGGGGAGCTGTTTTTT. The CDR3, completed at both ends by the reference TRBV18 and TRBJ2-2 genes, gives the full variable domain NAGVMQNPRHLVRRRGQEARLRCSPMKGHSHVYWYRQLPEEGLKFMVYLQKENIIDESGMPKERFSAEFPKEGPSILRIQQVVRGDSAAYFCASSPPAGGGTGELFFGEGSRLTVL.